A selection of T cell receptor beta chains follows, all from one sample in a study of cytomegalovirus exposure and HLA in healthy donors. The protocol was immunoSEQ multiplex PCR, while the TCRdb copy is restricted to in-frame clones and leaves out a portion. The sample yields around 180,000 clones, about 85% seen once. The material sequenced was PBMCs. The receptors stem from a boy aged 2 to 10 in good health and CMV-seronegative. The CDR3 runs from the conserved cysteine through the conserved F or W. The order of the fields is clone size, J gene, D gene, V gene, CDR3 protein, CDR3 DNA. The D gene is left open where the match is weak. Rows give clone size only sometimes, using once, few, many, or a class for an expanded clone.

clone_size: NA
j_call: TRBJ2-4
d_call: NA
v_call: TRBV30
cdr3_aa: CAWSASAKAKNIQYF
cdr3_nt: TGTGCCTGGAGTGCAAGCGCGAAAGCCAAAAACATTCAGTACTTC

clone_size: NA
j_call: TRBJ2-2
d_call: TRBD1
v_call: TRBV15
cdr3_aa: CATCEAPGQGPGELFF
cdr3_nt: TGTGCCACTTGTGAAGCACCGGGACAGGGGCCCGGGGAGCTGTTTTTT

clone_size: NA
j_call: TRBJ2-3
d_call: TRBD1
v_call: TRBV15
cdr3_aa: CATSRGPGTGGRDTQYF
cdr3_nt: TGTGCCACCAGCCGAGGGCCCGGGACAGGGGGGAGAGATACGCAGTATTTT

clone_size: NA
j_call: TRBJ2-3
d_call: NA
v_call: TRBV5-4
cdr3_aa: CASSSGQLNTDTQYF
cdr3_nt: TGTGCCAGCAGCTCCGGACAGCTTAACACAGATACGCAGTATTTT

clone_size: NA
j_call: TRBJ1-2
d_call: NA
v_call: TRBV6-1
cdr3_aa: CASGGVWGYTF
cdr3_nt: TGTGCCAGCGGAGGGGTGTGGGGCTACACCTTC

clone_size: NA
j_call: TRBJ2-6
d_call: TRBD1
v_call: TRBV5-1
cdr3_aa: CASSPNKGTANSGANVLTF
cdr3_nt: TGCGCCAGCAGCCCGAATAAGGGGACAGCCAACTCTGGGGCCAACGTCCTGACTTTC

clone_size: NA
j_call: TRBJ2-6
d_call: NA
v_call: TRBV6-5
cdr3_aa: CANRATDSGANVLTF
cdr3_nt: TGTGCCAACAGAGCGACAGACTCTGGGGCCAACGTCCTGACTTTC

clone_size: NA
j_call: TRBJ1-2
d_call: TRBD1
v_call: TRBV28
cdr3_aa: CASSLSGTGVSYTF
cdr3_nt: TGTGCCAGCAGTTTATCTGGGACAGGGGTTAGCTACACCTTC

clone_size: NA
j_call: TRBJ2-2
d_call: NA
v_call: TRBV2
cdr3_aa: CASIGGLENTGELFF
cdr3_nt: TGTGCCAGCATAGGAGGATTGGAGAACACCGGGGAGCTGTTTTTT

clone_size: NA
j_call: TRBJ2-6
d_call: NA
v_call: TRBV28
cdr3_aa: CASSAQRQVVWANVLTF
cdr3_nt: TGTGCCAGCAGTGCCCAACGACAGGTGGTCTGGGCCAACGTCCTGACTTTC

clone_size: NA
j_call: TRBJ2-7
d_call: NA
v_call: TRBV14
cdr3_aa: CASSQALRVSEQYF
cdr3_nt: TGTGCCAGCAGCCAAGCCCTCCGGGTGTCCGAGCAGTACTTC

clone_size: NA
j_call: TRBJ1-1
d_call: NA
v_call: TRBV4-1
cdr3_aa: CASSQGANTEAFF
cdr3_nt: TGCGCCAGCAGCCAAGGAGCGAACACTGAAGCTTTCTTT

clone_size: NA
j_call: TRBJ1-4
d_call: NA
v_call: TRBV5-1
cdr3_aa: CASSVISGNEKLFF
cdr3_nt: TGCGCCAGCAGTGTAATCTCAGGGAATGAAAAACTGTTTTTT

clone_size: NA
j_call: TRBJ2-7
d_call: TRBD1
v_call: TRBV15
cdr3_aa: CATSRVPSGTGYYEQYF
cdr3_nt: TGTGCCACCAGCAGAGTTCCTAGTGGGACAGGGTACTACGAGCAGTACTTC

clone_size: once
j_call: TRBJ2-7
d_call: NA
v_call: TRBV6-6
cdr3_aa: CASSYSGGRVSYEQYF
cdr3_nt: TGTGCCAGCAGTTACTCGGGGGGTCGGGTCTCCTACGAGCAGTACTTC

clone_size: NA
j_call: TRBJ2-5
d_call: TRBD2
v_call: TRBV25-1
cdr3_aa: CASSPREWEGQETQYF
cdr3_nt: TGTGCCAGCAGCCCTAGGGAGTGGGAGGGGCAAGAGACCCAGTACTTC

clone_size: NA
j_call: TRBJ1-5
d_call: TRBD1
v_call: TRBV30
cdr3_aa: CAWSTIQGKDNQPQHF
cdr3_nt: TGTGCCTGGAGTACTATACAGGGGAAGGACAATCAGCCCCAGCATTTT

clone_size: NA
j_call: TRBJ2-3
d_call: TRBD1
v_call: TRBV6-1
cdr3_aa: CASSGDGTSGGQYF
cdr3_nt: TGTGCCAGCAGTGGCGATGGGACATCAGGGGGGCAGTATTTT

clone_size: NA
j_call: TRBJ2-3
d_call: TRBD2
v_call: TRBV29-1
cdr3_aa: CSTERTSGPHTQYF
cdr3_nt: TGCAGCACCGAAAGGACTAGCGGTCCCCATACGCAGTATTTT

clone_size: NA
j_call: TRBJ2-1
d_call: TRBD1
v_call: TRBV28
cdr3_aa: CASSHKDRDRYNEQFF
cdr3_nt: TGTGCCAGCAGCCACAAGGACCGGGACAGGTACAATGAGCAGTTCTTC

clone_size: NA
j_call: TRBJ1-1
d_call: TRBD1
v_call: TRBV19
cdr3_aa: CAVRDRNTEAFF
cdr3_nt: TGTGCAGTAAGGGACAGGAACACTGAAGCTTTCTTT

clone_size: NA
j_call: TRBJ1-2
d_call: NA
v_call: TRBV7-9
cdr3_aa: CASSFQGGKAYGYTF
cdr3_nt: TGTGCCAGCAGCTTCCAAGGAGGGAAGGCCTATGGCTACACCTTC